The 8 T cell receptor beta chains presented below share a single source sample, sequenced in a study of shared T cell receptors in the human thymus. Clones were read by immunoSEQ multiplex PCR, and TCRdb kept only the in-frame ones, dropping some. The sample has roughly 700,000 clones, more than 75% seen once. The data also belong to a second study, concerning human thymus T cells.

The sequencing input was thymocytes. All receptors derive from a boy younger than two with a congenital heart defect.

The chain recombines TRBV4-1 with TRBJ2-7, with a possible D match to TRBD2 (5 bases). This CDR3 region has 14 residues. Trimming took off 3 bases at V and 4 bases at J, with 13 bases between the two ends. Germline CDR1 and CDR2: MGHRA and YSYEKL. The CDR3 nucleotides read TGCGCCAGCAGCCAGGACTCAAAACCATACGAGCAGTACTTC. It codes for CASSQDSKPYEQYF.

The chain links TRBV20-1 to TRBJ2-5, with D perhaps matching TRBD2 (5 bases). Looked up from germline, CDR1 is DFQATT and CDR2 is SNEGSKA (reference sequence). CDR3 length: 11 residues. V lost 1 base and J lost 12, with 12 bases in between. In DNA, the CDR3 is TGCAGTGCTAGAGTCGTCGGGGAAGAGTACTTC. This codes for CSARVVGEEYF.

This clone was observed a few times. The rearrangement links TRBV18 to TRBJ2-7, with D maybe TRBD1 (6 bases). Germline V gene data show CDR1 as KGHSH and CDR2 as LQKENI. This CDR3 has 13 amino acids. Trimming took off 6 bases at V and 4 bases at J, with 13 bases between the two ends. The CDR3, as DNA: TGTGCCAGCTCCCCGGGACACAAGTACGAGCAGTACTTC. This sequence encodes CASSPGHKYEQYF.

The count of this clone is one. The gene calls are TRBV5-1 and TRBJ1-1; no clear D gene. V lost 0 bases and J lost 1, with 10 bases in between. Germline V gene sequence: CDR1 SGHRS, CDR2 YFSETQ. CDR3 size: 15 residues. The CDR3 DNA follows: TGCGCCAGCAGCTTGGTCGCATTCAGGAACACTGAAGCTTTCTTT. This codes for CASSLVAFRNTEAFF.

This chain links TRBV2 with TRBJ2-7, with 9 bases fitting TRBD1. With 1 base clipped from V and 5 bases from J, the junction kept 6 bases outside the gene matches. The length of the CDR3 is 15 residues. Germline loops: CDR1 SNHLY, CDR2 FYNNEI. The DNA for the CDR3 is TGTGCCAGCAGTGAAGGCCGGGACAGGGCCCACGAGCAGTACTTC. It yields the protein CASSEGRDRAHEQYF. Full variable domain (outside the CDR3, taken from reference TRBV2 and TRBJ2-7): EPEVTQTPSHQVTQMGQEVILRCVPISNHLYFYWYRQILGQKVEFLVSFYNNEISEKSEIFDDQFSVERPDGSNFTLKIRSTKLEDSAMYFCASSEGRDRAHEQYFGPGTRLTVT.

The rearrangement joins TRBV19 to TRBJ2-3, with 10 nucleotides matching TRBD2. The CDR3 loop spans 18 amino acids. V shed 2 bases and J 2 bases; nucleotides not matched to a gene: 10. The germline V gene encodes CDR1 LNHDA and CDR2 SQIVND (reference sequence). Here the CDR3 reads CASSIKETSGCHTDTQYF. As DNA, the CDR3 is TGTGCCAGTAGTATAAAGGAGACTAGCGGGTGTCACACAGATACGCAGTATTTT. The full variable domain, in which reference TRBV19 and TRBJ2-3 provide the parts outside the CDR3, is DGGITQSPKYLFRKEGQNVTLSCEQNLNHDAMYWYRQDPGQGLRLIYYSQIVNDFQKGDIAEGYSVSREKKESFPLTVTSAQKNPTAFYLCASSIKETSGCHTDTQYFGPGTRLTVL.

The V gene is TRBV7-9, the J gene TRBJ1-2; perhaps TRBD1 as D (5 bases). V was trimmed by 4 bases and J by 6 bases, leaving 18 bases between them. This CDR3 region has 15 residues. CDR1 SEHNR and CDR2 FQNEAQ come from the germline V gene (reference sequence). Here the CDR3 DNA reads TGTGCCAGCAGCTCCGAGTTTAGGGGCGCGCATGGCTACACCTTC. This gives the protein CASSSEFRGAHGYTF.

In its sample, this clone was seen once. The rearrangement joins TRBV15 to TRBJ2-7; no clear D gene. Germline lookup yields CDR1 LNHNV and CDR2 YYDKDF (reference sequence). This CDR3 is 16 amino acids long. The V and J ends lost 3 bases and 0 bases respectively, with 15 bases between them. CDR3 nucleotide sequence: TGTGCCACCAGCAGCCAGACACCAATTCCCTCCTACGAGCAGTACTTC. Amino acids: CATSSQTPIPSYEQYF.